These T cell receptor beta chains were read from a single sample in a study of CD8 T cells in ankylosing spondylitis. In TCRdb, the 5' RACE reads were re-called with MiXCR into one record per CDR3 protein. The table has around 91,000 distinct CDR3 sequences, about 9% seen once. The specimen sequenced was blood, either unsorted or a sorted T cell fraction (not recorded which). The receptors were gathered from a male donor with ankylosing spondylitis. Each CDR3 is given with its conserved first and last residue. A D gene is named only where the DNA matches it firmly. Size tells how often a clone was seen (once, few, many) or the class of an expanded clone, and some rows leave it out.

V gene	J gene	clone size	D gene	CDR3 protein	CDR3 DNA
TRBV5-6	TRBJ2-5	.	.	CASSPYPGRQRGETQYF	TGTGCCAGCAGCCCGTATCCAGGACGACAAAGGGGAGAGACCCAGTACTTC
TRBV2	TRBJ2-7	few	.	CASRQGRGDEQYF	TGTGCCAGCAGACAGGGTCGGGGCGACGAGCAGTACTTC
TRBV7-9	TRBJ2-5	.	TRBD1	CASSPRDRGRETQYF	TGTGCCAGCAGCCCCCGGGACAGGGGGCGAGAGACCCAGTACTTC
TRBV7-2	TRBJ2-1	.	TRBD2	CASLRSGTSPNEQFF	TGTGCCAGCTTAAGGTCCGGGACTAGCCCTAATGAGCAGTTCTTC
TRBV5-6	TRBJ2-1	.	TRBD1	CASSLTGGAYNEQFF	TGTGCCAGCAGCTTGACAGGGGGCGCCTACAATGAGCAGTTCTTC
TRBV27	TRBJ2-1	.	.	CSSSQGYEQFF	TGTTCGTCTTCACAGGGCTATGAGCAGTTCTTC
TRBV5-1	TRBJ1-5	many	.	CASSWAGTRNQPQHF	TGCGCCAGCAGCTGGGCCGGGACCCGAAATCAGCCCCAGCATTTT
TRBV29-1	TRBJ1-1	.	.	CGQGTTEAFF	TGCGGCCAGGGGACCACTGAAGCTTTCTTT
TRBV7-9	TRBJ2-2	many	TRBD1	CASSLGDRALHTGELFF	TGTGCCAGCAGCTTAGGTGACAGGGCGTTGCACACCGGGGAGCTGTTTTTT
TRBV10-2	TRBJ2-3	few	.	CATEADTQYF	TGCGCCACCGAGGCTGATACGCAGTATTTT
TRBV3-1	TRBJ1-1	.	.	CASSLKGLRTEAFF	TGTGCCAGCAGCCTCAAGGGGTTGAGGACTGAAGCTTTCTTT
TRBV3-1	TRBJ1-6	few	.	CASSRGLRQNYNSPLHF	TGTGCCAGCAGCCGAGGTCTAAGACAGAACTATAATTCACCCCTCCACTTT
TRBV5-1	TRBJ1-1	.	.	CASSLEDFLDTEAFF	TGCGCCAGCAGCTTGGAGGATTTTTTGGACACTGAAGCTTTCTTT
TRBV24-1	TRBJ2-2	few	TRBD1	CATSDLSGTDTGELFF	TGTGCCACCAGTGATTTATCCGGGACAGACACCGGGGAGCTGTTTTTT
TRBV20-1	TRBJ1-1	.	.	CSARDPQVESTAWNTEAFF	TGCAGTGCTAGAGATCCGCAAGTTGAATCCACAGCGTGGAACACTGAAGCTTTCTTT
TRBV5-6	TRBJ1-6	few	TRBD1	CASSWGTGAGSPLHF	TGTGCCAGCAGCTGGGGGACAGGCGCGGGCTCACCCCTCCACTTT
TRBV12-3/TRBV12-4	TRBJ2-1	.	TRBD2	CACSLAVLAGGAYNEQFF	TGTGCCTGCAGTTTAGCGGTTCTAGCGGGAGGCGCCTACAATGAGCAGTTCTTC
TRBV4-1	TRBJ1-2	many	.	CASSQVALQGNPGYTF	TGCGCCAGCAGCCAAGTTGCCCTGCAGGGGAATCCAGGCTACACCTTC
TRBV9	TRBJ2-2	few	TRBD2	CASSVGSGGPGRELFF	TGTGCCAGCAGCGTAGGATCGGGAGGGCCTGGGAGGGAGCTGTTTTTT
TRBV20-1	TRBJ2-7	few	.	CSARDRPGTDSYEQYF	TGCAGTGCTAGAGATCGGCCGGGGACTGACTCCTACGAGCAGTACTTC
TRBV9	TRBJ1-1	.	.	CASSDTPGARTEAFF	TGTGCCAGCAGCGACACTCCAGGGGCCCGGACTGAAGCTTTCTTT
TRBV5-5	TRBJ2-7	many	TRBD2	CASLTRASGNYEQYF	TGTGCCAGCCTCACCCGGGCTAGCGGGAACTACGAGCAGTACTTC
TRBV15	TRBJ2-2	many	.	CATSSDGINTGELFF	TGTGCCACCAGCAGCGACGGAATTAACACCGGGGAGCTGTTTTTT
TRBV12-3/TRBV12-4	TRBJ2-3	many	.	CASTPGLAPDTQYF	TGTGCCAGCACCCCAGGGCTAGCCCCAGATACGCAGTATTTT
TRBV29-1	TRBJ2-1	many	.	CSVEEGGTSGYNEQFF	TGCAGCGTTGAAGAAGGGGGGACTTCAGGCTACAATGAGCAGTTCTTC
TRBV2	TRBJ2-2	few	.	CASSGEGLVGELFF	TGTGCCAGCAGTGGAGAGGGATTAGTCGGGGAGCTGTTTTTT
TRBV27	TRBJ1-5	.	.	CASSLGGAQPQHF	TGTGCCAGCAGTTTAGGGGGGGCTCAGCCCCAGCATTTT
TRBV11-2	TRBJ1-2	many	.	CASSPRGGTDYGYTF	TGTGCCAGCAGCCCGAGAGGGGGGACCGACTATGGCTACACCTTC
TRBV6-1	TRBJ2-1	medium-sized	.	CASSSGGNYNEQFF	TGTGCCAGCAGCTCTGGCGGGAACTACAATGAGCAGTTCTTC
TRBV27	TRBJ1-5	.	.	CASSSNQYSGGRAQHF	TGTGCCAGCAGTTCTAATCAGTACTCCGGAGGACGGGCCCAGCATTTT
TRBV3-1	TRBJ2-7	few	.	CASSQGSTGRSYEQYF	TGTGCCAGCAGCCAGGGGTCGACAGGCCGCTCCTACGAGCAGTACTTC
TRBV6-2/TRBV6-3	TRBJ2-1	many	TRBD1	CASRSGQGAIDEQFF	TGTGCCAGCAGATCGGGACAGGGGGCTATAGATGAGCAGTTCTTC
TRBV7-9	TRBJ1-4	.	.	CASSTWGGEKLFF	TGTGCCAGCAGCACCTGGGGAGGAGAAAAACTGTTTTTT
TRBV29-1	TRBJ1-2	many	.	CSADPVDYGYTF	TGCAGCGCTGACCCGGTCGACTATGGCTACACCTTC
TRBV12-3/TRBV12-4	TRBJ1-1	many	TRBD1	CASSPQGENTEAFF	TGTGCCAGCAGTCCACAGGGGGAGAACACTGAAGCTTTCTTT
TRBV9	TRBJ1-1	many	TRBD1	CASRDRVNTEAFF	TGTGCCAGCAGGGACAGGGTCAACACTGAAGCTTTCTTT
TRBV19	TRBJ2-1	.	.	CASNLGGPRSEQFF	TGTGCCAGCAACCTTGGCGGCCCGAGAAGTGAGCAGTTCTTC
TRBV28	TRBJ2-1	few	TRBD2	CASSPRLAGGPVGDEQFF	TGTGCCAGCAGTCCCCGACTAGCGGGAGGGCCAGTTGGTGATGAGCAGTTCTTC
TRBV19	TRBJ2-7	.	.	CASSIVSAAEQYF	TGTGCCAGTAGTATAGTTTCCGCGGCTGAGCAGTACTTC
TRBV5-1	TRBJ1-1	many	.	CASSLDSNTEAFF	TGCGCCAGCAGCTTGGATTCTAACACTGAAGCTTTCTTT
TRBV11-1	TRBJ2-1	.	TRBD2	CASSLAPLSGRAAYEQFF	TGTGCCAGCAGCTTAGCGCCCCTTAGCGGGAGGGCCGCCTATGAGCAGTTCTTC
TRBV7-9	TRBJ2-5	.	TRBD2	CASSSPLPSGKETQYF	TGTGCCAGCAGCTCCCCTTTGCCTAGCGGGAAGGAGACCCAGTACTTC
TRBV13	TRBJ2-1	many	.	CASSLGREQNNEQFF	TGTGCCAGCAGCTTAGGACGGGAGCAAAACAATGAGCAGTTCTTC
TRBV7-9	TRBJ2-1	.	TRBD1	CASSGTGQGNPNEQFF	TGTGCCAGCAGCGGGACGGGACAGGGTAATCCCAATGAGCAGTTCTTC
TRBV20-1	TRBJ2-7	.	.	CSATPMGYSYEQYF	TGCAGTGCTACTCCAATGGGGTATTCCTACGAGCAGTACTTC
TRBV9	TRBJ2-3	few	.	CASSSNLGSLADTQYF	TGTGCCAGCAGCTCAAATTTGGGGTCTCTCGCAGATACGCAGTATTTT
TRBV2	TRBJ2-5	many	TRBD2	CASSEGGLGETQYF	TGTGCCAGCAGTGAAGGGGGACTAGGAGAGACCCAGTACTTC
TRBV3-1	TRBJ1-1	many	.	CASSLTQSNTEAFF	TGTGCCAGCAGCCTAACCCAGAGTAACACTGAAGCTTTCTTT
TRBV10-3	TRBJ2-2	few	TRBD2	CAISDRGLAGGNTGELFF	TGTGCCATCAGTGACCGGGGCTTAGCGGGAGGGAACACCGGGGAGCTGTTTTTT
TRBV7-2	TRBJ2-7	many	.	CASSPRDFYEQYF	TGTGCCAGCAGCCCCCGGGACTTCTACGAGCAGTACTTC
TRBV7-9	TRBJ1-3	many	.	CASSFVPGRGSGNTIYF	TGTGCCAGCAGCTTCGTCCCGGGCAGGGGATCTGGAAACACCATATATTTT
TRBV7-2	TRBJ1-2	few	.	CASSSIGANYGYTF	TGTGCCAGCAGCTCCATTGGCGCCAACTATGGCTACACCTTC
TRBV5-1	TRBJ1-6	few	.	CASSPGTEYNSPLHF	TGCGCCAGCAGCCCAGGGACGGAGTATAATTCACCCCTCCACTTT
TRBV28	TRBJ2-5	few	TRBD1	CASSPTGGKETQYF	TGTGCCAGCAGCCCTACAGGGGGCAAGGAGACCCAGTACTTC
TRBV27	TRBJ2-1	few	TRBD2	CASSGSGRAKDPHNEQFF	TGTGCCAGCAGTGGTAGCGGGAGGGCCAAGGACCCACACAATGAGCAGTTCTTC
TRBV11-2	TRBJ1-2	few	TRBD1	CASSLNFAGTGSSYTF	TGTGCCAGCAGCTTGAATTTCGCCGGGACAGGGAGTAGCTACACCTTC
TRBV25-1	TRBJ2-1	.	.	CASSGAFRVFF	TGTGCCAGCAGTGGGGCTTTCAGGGTGTTCTTC
TRBV5-6	TRBJ2-3	many	TRBD2	CASSSSGDTQYF	TGTGCCAGCAGCTCTAGCGGAGATACGCAGTATTTT
TRBV7-9	TRBJ1-6	many	TRBD1	CASSPAQVGQGNSPLHF	TGTGCCAGCAGCCCGGCCCAAGTAGGACAGGGGAATTCACCCCTCCACTTT